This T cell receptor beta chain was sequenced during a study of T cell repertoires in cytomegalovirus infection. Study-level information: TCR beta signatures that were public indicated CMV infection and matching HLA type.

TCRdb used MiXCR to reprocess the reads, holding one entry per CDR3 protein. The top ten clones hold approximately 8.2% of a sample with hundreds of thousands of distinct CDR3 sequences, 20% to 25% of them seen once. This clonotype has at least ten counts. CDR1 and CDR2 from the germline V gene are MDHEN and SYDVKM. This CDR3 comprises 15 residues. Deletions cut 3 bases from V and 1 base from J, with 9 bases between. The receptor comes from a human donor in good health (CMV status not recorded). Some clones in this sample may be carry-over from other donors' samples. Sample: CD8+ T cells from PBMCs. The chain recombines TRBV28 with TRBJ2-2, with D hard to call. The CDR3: CASSLALLNTGELFF. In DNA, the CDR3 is TGTGCCAGCAGTTTGGCCCTATTGAACACCGGGGAGCTGTTTTTT.